Listed here are 14 T cell receptor beta chains from one sample, sequenced in a study of CXCR3-negative and CXCR3-positive naive CD8 T cells. The libraries of TRB cDNA were constructed through 5' RACE using UMI labels. After re-calling the 5' RACE reads, TCRdb lists one entry per CDR3 protein, DNA absent. The table lists 45,000 to 65,000 distinct CDR3 sequences, with about 1.6% in the top ten. The specimen sequenced was naive CXCR3- CD8+ T cells from blood. Subset indicated: CD45RO-CCR7+CD27+CD95- naive CD8+ T cells lacking CXCR3 (TNR3-). Source of these receptors: a human donor in good health. Some clones in this sample may be carry-over from other donors' samples.

The chain uses TRBV3-1 and TRBJ2-4; there is no DNA to check the TCRdb D call of TRBD2. The CDR3 consists of 13 residues. Germline V CDR1 and CDR2: LGHDT, YNNKEL (reference sequence). CDR3 sequence reads: CASSQVPLYIQYF.

The chain is built from TRBV28 and TRBJ1-2; checking the TCRdb D call of TRBD1 is not possible without DNA. The CDR3 length is 15 residues. Germline V lookup: CDR1 MDHEN, CDR2 SYDVKM. The CDR3 is CASSLLEGLDYGYTF.

V usage is TRBV20-1 and J usage is TRBJ2-7; TCRdb names TRBD1, which stays unverified in the absence of DNA. This CDR3 spans 16 amino acids. CDR1 and CDR2 from the germline V gene are DFQATT and SNEGSKA (reference sequence). The CDR3 is CSARETPGTGGYEQYF.

The chain recombines TRBV6-6 with TRBJ2-1; TCRdb proposes TRBD1, but this gene call is untestable without DNA. This CDR3 comprises 16 residues. CDR1 MNHNY and CDR2 SVGAGI come from the germline V gene (reference sequence). CDR3: CASSYIRDRGYNEQFF.

This chain links TRBV29-1 with TRBJ2-3; the TCRdb D gene call, TRBD2, has no DNA to confirm it. CDR3 length equals 13 residues. The germline V gene has CDR1 SQVTM and CDR2 ANQGSEA. CDR3 residues: CSVPGEGTDTQYF.

The V call is TRBV5-1, the J call TRBJ2-7; checking the TCRdb D call of TRBD1 is not possible without DNA. The CDR3 length is 12 residues. The germline CDR1 and CDR2 sequences are SGHRS and YFSETQ. This chain's CDR3 is CASSRDVYEQYF.

This chain connects TRBV7-9 to TRBJ2-5; TCRdb's assignment of TRBD1 cannot be checked, as there is no DNA. The germline V gene encodes CDR1 SEHNR and CDR2 FQNEAQ (reference sequence). This CDR3 has 15 residues. The CDR3 protein is CASSFSAGRQETQYF.

The J gene is TRBJ1-2, the V gene TRBV20-1; as DNA is missing, the TRBD1 call by TCRdb cannot be tested. Germline V gene data show CDR1 as DFQATT and CDR2 as SNEGSKA (reference sequence). The CDR3 covers 15 residues. This CDR3 reads CSASFRTGYDYGYTF.

This chain connects TRBV7-9 to TRBJ2-2. Per germline, CDR1 SEHNR and CDR2 FQNEAQ (reference sequence). CDR3 length: 12 amino acids. CDR3 in amino acids: CASSFQPRELFF.

The J gene is TRBJ2-1, the V gene TRBV29-1. The CDR3 length is 13 residues. Germline V gene data show CDR1 as SQVTM and CDR2 as ANQGSEA. CDR3 region: CSVVGHAVDEQLF.

The chain combines TRBV7-8 with TRBJ2-2; TCRdb names TRBD1, which stays unverified in the absence of DNA. CDR1 SGHVS and CDR2 FQNEAQ come from the germline V gene. This CDR3 spans 12 amino acids. CDR3 loop: CASSPGVVELFF.

This chain uses TRBV6-2 or TRBV6-3 with TRBJ2-1. From germline, CDR1 is MNHEY and CDR2 SVGEGT. The CDR3 is 12 residues long. The CDR3 reads CASSYSGNEQFF.

V is TRBV6-2 or TRBV6-3 and J is TRBJ2-2. This CDR3 contains 15 residues. The germline gives CDR1 MNHEY, CDR2 SVGEGT. The CDR3 loop reads CASSYSSLGPGELFF.

The V call is TRBV29-1, the J call TRBJ2-7; the D gene TCRdb calls, TRBD1, cannot be checked with no DNA. The CDR3 contains 12 residues. CDR1 is SQVTM and CDR2 is ANQGSEA in the germline V gene. The CDR3 sequence: CSVWDRSYEQYF.